Listed below are T cell receptor beta chains from one sample, sequenced in a study of blood T cell repertoires in COVID-19. The repertoire was sequenced with immunoSEQ multiplex PCR; TCRdb's copy has only in-frame clones and lacks some. Of approximately 200,000 clones in the sample, 85% to 90% are singletons; the top ten hold nearly 4.5%. Sample: peripheral blood. The receptors were sampled from a man in his fifties with acute or convalescent COVID-19. The CDR3 runs from the conserved cysteine through the conserved F or W. D genes are given only for firm matches. Size values are once, few and many counts, or a class for expanded clones, and some rows have none.

D gene	clone size	V gene	J gene	CDR3 protein	CDR3 DNA
.	.	TRBV27	TRBJ2-7	CASSLSASSYEQYF	TGTGCCAGCAGTTTATCGGCCAGCTCCTACGAGCAGTACTTC
.	once	TRBV5-6	TRBJ1-4	CASSPWGANEKLFF	TGTGCCAGCAGCCCCTGGGGGGCTAATGAAAAACTGTTTTTT
TRBD1	.	TRBV20-1	TRBJ1-2	CSASAAGGYGYTF	TGCAGTGCTAGTGCAGCAGGGGGCTATGGCTACACCTTC
.	.	TRBV11-3	TRBJ1-1	CASSLSGNTEAFF	TGTGCCAGCAGCTTATCGGGGAACACTGAAGCTTTCTTT
.	.	TRBV6-2/TRBV6-3	TRBJ1-2	CASSYSRWANQGGYTF	TGTGCCAGCAGTTACTCGAGATGGGCTAACCAAGGCGGCTACACCTTC
TRBD1	.	TRBV5-1	TRBJ1-1	CASSGGQGAEAFF	TGCGCCAGCAGCGGAGGACAGGGGGCCGAGGCTTTCTTT
TRBD1	.	TRBV2	TRBJ1-6	CASSGGQGNSPLHF	TGTGCCAGCAGTGGGGGACAGGGGAATTCACCCCTCCACTTT
TRBD1	.	TRBV3-1/TRBV3-2	TRBJ2-1	CASSLGTANNEQFF	TGTGCCAGCAGCCTCGGGACAGCTAACAATGAGCAGTTCTTC
TRBD1	.	TRBV3-1/TRBV3-2	TRBJ1-4	CASSLRGQNEKLFF	TGTGCCAGCAGTCTTAGGGGGCAGAATGAAAAACTGTTTTTT
TRBD1	few	TRBV19	TRBJ2-2	CASSTPGQGSVSGELFF	TGTGCCAGTAGCACCCCGGGACAGGGGTCCGTGAGCGGGGAGCTGTTTTTT
.	.	TRBV7-9	TRBJ1-4	CASSPRQSTNEKLFF	TGTGCCAGCAGCCCTCGACAGTCAACTAATGAAAAACTGTTTTTT
.	.	TRBV5-4	TRBJ1-4	CASSLTAGEKLFF	TGTGCCAGCAGCTTGACGGCGGGAGAAAAACTGTTTTTT
.	.	TRBV1	TRBJ1-2	CTSSQGGQPALYGYTF	TGCACCAGCAGCCAAGGGGGACAGCCAGCCCTTTATGGCTACACCTTC
.	.	TRBV28	TRBJ1-2	CASRSGTRNYTF	TGTGCCAGCAGGTCCGGGACAAGGAACTACACCTTC
TRBD1	.	TRBV18	TRBJ2-1	CASSLTEQGVVDEQFF	TGTGCCAGCTCACTTACAGAACAGGGGGTTGTAGATGAGCAGTTCTTC
.	.	TRBV7-3	TRBJ1-3	CASSSSGGNTIYF	TGTGCCAGCAGCTCCTCCGGTGGAAACACCATATATTTT
TRBD1	.	TRBV5-1	TRBJ2-7	CASSKTGGSYEQYF	TGCGCCAGCAGCAAGACAGGGGGGTCCTACGAGCAGTACTTC
.	.	TRBV6-5	TRBJ1-6	CASSYDRNSPLHF	TGTGCCAGCAGCTACGATCGGAATTCACCCCTCCACTTT
TRBD1	.	TRBV24-1	TRBJ2-7	CATSDYVGQGLGHEQYF	TGTGCCACCAGTGACTACGTCGGACAGGGGCTGGGCCACGAGCAGTACTTC
.	.	TRBV27	TRBJ2-3	CASSFRATDTQYF	TGTGCCAGCAGTTTCAGGGCCACAGATACGCAGTATTTT
TRBD1	.	TRBV3-1/TRBV3-2	TRBJ1-1	CASRQTGEAFF	TGTGCCAGCAGACAGACAGGGGAAGCTTTCTTT
.	.	TRBV6-6	TRBJ2-7	CASSSRDEQYF	TGTGCCAGCAGTTCTCGTGACGAGCAGTACTTC
.	once	TRBV2	TRBJ1-2	CASSPLEGYTF	TGTGCCAGCAGTCCTCTCGAGGGCTACACCTTC